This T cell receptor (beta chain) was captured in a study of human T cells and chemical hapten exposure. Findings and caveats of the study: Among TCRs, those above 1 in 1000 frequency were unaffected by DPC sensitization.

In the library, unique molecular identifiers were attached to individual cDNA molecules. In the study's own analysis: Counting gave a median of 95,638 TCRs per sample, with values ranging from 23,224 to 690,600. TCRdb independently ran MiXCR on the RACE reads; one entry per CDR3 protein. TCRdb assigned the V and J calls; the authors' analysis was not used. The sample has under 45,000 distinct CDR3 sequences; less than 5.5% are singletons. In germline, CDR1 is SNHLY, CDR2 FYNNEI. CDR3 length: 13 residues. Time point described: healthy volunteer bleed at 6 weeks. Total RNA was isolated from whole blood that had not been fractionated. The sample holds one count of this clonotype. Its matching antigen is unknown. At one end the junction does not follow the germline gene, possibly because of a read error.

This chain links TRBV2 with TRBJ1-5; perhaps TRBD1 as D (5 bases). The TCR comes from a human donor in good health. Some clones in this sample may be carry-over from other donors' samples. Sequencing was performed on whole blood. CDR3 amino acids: CASKGDSSQPQHF. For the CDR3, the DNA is TGTGCCAGCAAAGGGGATAGCAGTCAGCCCCAGCATTTT.